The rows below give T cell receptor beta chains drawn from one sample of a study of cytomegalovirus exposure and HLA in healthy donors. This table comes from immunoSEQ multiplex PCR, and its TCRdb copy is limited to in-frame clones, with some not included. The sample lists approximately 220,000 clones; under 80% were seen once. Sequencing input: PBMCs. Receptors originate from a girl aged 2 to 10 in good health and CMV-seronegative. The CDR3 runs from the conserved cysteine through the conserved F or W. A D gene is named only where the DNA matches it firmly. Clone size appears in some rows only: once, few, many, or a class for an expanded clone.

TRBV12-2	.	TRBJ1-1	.	TGTGCAAGTCGCTTAGGCTTACTATCCATGAACACTGAAGCTTTCTTT	CASRLGLLSMNTEAFF
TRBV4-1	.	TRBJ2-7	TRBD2	TGCGCCAGCAGTCGACTAGCGAGTTCCTCCTACGAGCAGTACTTC	CASSRLASSSYEQYF
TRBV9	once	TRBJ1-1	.	TGTGCCAGCAGCGTAGGCGGCAGTACTGAAGCTTTCTTT	CASSVGGSTEAFF
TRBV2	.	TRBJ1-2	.	TGTGCCAGCAGTGACAGCTATGGCTACACCTTC	CASSDSYGYTF
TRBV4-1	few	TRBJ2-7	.	TGCGCCAGCAGCCCTGGGACTCAATACGAGCAGTACTTC	CASSPGTQYEQYF
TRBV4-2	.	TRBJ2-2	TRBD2	TGTGCCAGCAGCCAAGCTCGGGGGGGCGGGGAGCTGTTTTTT	CASSQARGGGELFF
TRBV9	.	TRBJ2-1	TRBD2	TGTGCCAGCAGCGTAGGGCCCACTAGCGGGGAGAGCGAGCAGTTCTTC	CASSVGPTSGESEQFF
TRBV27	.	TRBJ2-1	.	TGTGCCAGCAGTTTACAGGGTGAAGGCAATGAGCAGTTCTTC	CASSLQGEGNEQFF
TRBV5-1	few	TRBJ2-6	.	TGCGCCAGCAGCGCAGAACAGGAGATCTCTGGGGCCAACGTCCTGACTTTC	CASSAEQEISGANVLTF
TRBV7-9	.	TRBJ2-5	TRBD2	TGTGCCAGCAGCTCCTGGACTAGCGGGGGAGCCAAAGAGACCCAGTACTTC	CASSSWTSGGAKETQYF
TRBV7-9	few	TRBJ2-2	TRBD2	TGTGCCAGCAGCCCTCAGGCTAGCGGTGCGAACACCGGGGAGCTGTTTTTT	CASSPQASGANTGELFF
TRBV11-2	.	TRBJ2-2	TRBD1	TGTGCCAGCAGCTTAGAGCACAGGGGACCTACCGGGGAGCTGTTTTTT	CASSLEHRGPTGELFF
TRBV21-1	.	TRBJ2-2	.	TGTGCCAGCAGCAAAGCCCCGGGACAGGGGGCTAAAGCCGGGGAGCTGTTTTTT	CASSKAPGQGAKAGELFF
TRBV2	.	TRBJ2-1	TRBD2	TGTGCCAGCAGGCGGACTAGCGGGGGTGTTATCGATGAGCAGTTCTTC	CASRRTSGGVIDEQFF
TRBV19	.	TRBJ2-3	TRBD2	TGTGCCAGTAATTCGGGGGGGCGAGTAGATACGCAGTATTTT	CASNSGGRVDTQYF
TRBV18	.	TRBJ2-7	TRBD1	TGTGCCAGCTCACCACGGGAGACAGGGGCATACGAGCAGTACTTC	CASSPRETGAYEQYF
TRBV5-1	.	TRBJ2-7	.	TGCGCCAGCAGCTTGACGAGGAGCTCCTACGAGCAGTACTTC	CASSLTRSSYEQYF
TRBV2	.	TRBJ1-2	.	TGTGCCAGCCAGGAAGGCCTCAAGGACTATGGCTACACCTTC	CASQEGLKDYGYTF
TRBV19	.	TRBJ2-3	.	TGTGCCAGTAGTCGCAGGGCTTCCACAGATACGCAGTATTTT	CASSRRASTDTQYF
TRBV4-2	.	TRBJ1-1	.	TGTGCCAGCAGCCAAGACTTACCCCGTCGGACTGAAGCTTTCTTT	CASSQDLPRRTEAFF
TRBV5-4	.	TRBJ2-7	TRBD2	TGTGCCAGCAGCTTGGCGGGAGGGACCCACGAGCAGTACTTC	CASSLAGGTHEQYF
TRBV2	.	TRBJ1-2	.	TGTGCCAGCAGTGACCTTCTGACAGGAGACTATGGCTACACCTTC	CASSDLLTGDYGYTF
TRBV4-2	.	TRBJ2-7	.	TGTGCCAGCAGCCAAGAGAGGTACGGCGCGGGCACAGGGAAATACGAGCAGTACTTC	CASSQERYGAGTGKYEQYF
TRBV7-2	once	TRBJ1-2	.	TGTGCCAGCAGCTTAGTGTCAGGGTATGGCTACACCTTC	CASSLVSGYGYTF
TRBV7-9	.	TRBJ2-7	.	TGTGCCAGCAGCTTAGGATCGAGCCGTCACGAGCAGTACTTC	CASSLGSSRHEQYF
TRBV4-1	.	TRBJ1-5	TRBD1	TGCGCCAGCAGCCAAGGACAGGGAAAGAGGAGCAATCAGCCCCAGCATTTT	CASSQGQGKRSNQPQHF
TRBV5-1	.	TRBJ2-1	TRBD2	TGCGCCAGCAACGACGGGAGGGCCGGTAATGAGCAGTTCTTC	CASNDGRAGNEQFF
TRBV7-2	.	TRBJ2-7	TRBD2	TGTGCCAGCAGCTTAGCGTATATACTAGCTAGCGGGGGGGCCCGAGGTCGCTACGAGCAGTACTTC	CASSLAYILASGGARGRYEQYF
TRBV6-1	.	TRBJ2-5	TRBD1	TGTGCCAGCAGTGACCAAACAGGGGGCGCGGAGACCCAGTACTTC	CASSDQTGGAETQYF
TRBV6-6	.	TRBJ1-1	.	TGTGCCAGCAGCCACAGGGACGCTGAAGCTTTCTTT	CASSHRDAEAFF
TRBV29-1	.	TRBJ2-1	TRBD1	TGCAGCGTTGAATCCGACAGGGGGCGGCGGTTCTTC	CSVESDRGRRFF
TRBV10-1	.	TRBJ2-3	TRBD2	TGCGCCAGCAGGTCCAGCGGGGCCCGCACAGATACGCAGTATTTT	CASRSSGARTDTQYF
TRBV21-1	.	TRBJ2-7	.	TGTGCCAGCAGCACCAAATGGGGAGACGGCCGTGCCTACGAGCAGTACTTC	CASSTKWGDGRAYEQYF
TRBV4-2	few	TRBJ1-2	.	TGTGCCAGCAGAAGCTCACAAGGGGACTATGGCTACACCTTC	CASRSSQGDYGYTF
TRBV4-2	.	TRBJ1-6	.	TGTGCCAGCAGCCAAGGGATCTCAGGGGATAATTCACCCCTCCACTTT	CASSQGISGDNSPLHF
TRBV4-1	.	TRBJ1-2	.	TGCGCCAGCAGCCGAACCGGACAGTCCGACTTAACTTACACCTTC	CASSRTGQSDLTYTF
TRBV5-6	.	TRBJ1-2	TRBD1	TGTGCCAGCAGCTTGACAGGGGTAGGGCCCTATGGCTACACCTTC	CASSLTGVGPYGYTF
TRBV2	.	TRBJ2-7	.	TGTGCCAGCAGTGAAGTCCGCTACTCCTACGAGCAGTACTTC	CASSEVRYSYEQYF
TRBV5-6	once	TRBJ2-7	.	TGTGCCAGCAGCCCAACGAGTGTTCCCTACGAGCAGTACTTC	CASSPTSVPYEQYF